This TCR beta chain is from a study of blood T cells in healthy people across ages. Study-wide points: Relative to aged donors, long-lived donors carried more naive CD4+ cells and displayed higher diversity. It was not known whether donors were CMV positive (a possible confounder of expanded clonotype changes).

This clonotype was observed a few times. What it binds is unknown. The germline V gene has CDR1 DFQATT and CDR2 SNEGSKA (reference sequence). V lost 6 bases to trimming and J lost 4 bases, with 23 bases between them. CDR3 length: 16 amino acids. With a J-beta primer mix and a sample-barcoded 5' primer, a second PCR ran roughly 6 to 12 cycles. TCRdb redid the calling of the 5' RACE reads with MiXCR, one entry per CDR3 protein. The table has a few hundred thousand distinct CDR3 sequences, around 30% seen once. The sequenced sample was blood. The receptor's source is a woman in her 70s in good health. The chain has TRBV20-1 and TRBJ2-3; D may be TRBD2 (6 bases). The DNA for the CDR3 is TGCAGTGCCGCACTCGAGAGTAGCGGATCCCCAGATACGCAGTATTTT. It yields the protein CSAALESSGSPDTQYF.